The rows below give T cell receptor beta chains drawn from one sample of a study of T cells in Graves' hyperthyroidism and ophthalmopathy. TCRdb analysed the multiplex PCR reads with MiXCR anew, one entry per CDR3 protein. Among hundreds of thousands of distinct CDR3 sequences listed, less than 15% were seen once. Sequences were obtained from blood. The receptors originated from a woman between 18 and 30 years old with Graves' hyperthyroidism. Both conserved end residues are part of each CDR3. Each record gives: CDR3 DNA, CDR3 protein, D gene, V gene, J gene, clone size. D genes are given only for firm matches. Expanded clones get a size class; other rows say once, few or many, or leave the size out.

TGCGCCAGCAGCATGACCGACCCTAATGAAAAACTGTTTTTT	CASSMTDPNEKLFF	NA	TRBV5-1	TRBJ1-4	NA
TGTGCCAGCAGTCCCACCCTAGTCTCCTATAATTCACCCCTCCACTTT	CASSPTLVSYNSPLHF	NA	TRBV28	TRBJ1-6	many
TGTGCCAGTCTCCCACCGGGAGCGGACTATGGCTACACCTTC	CASLPPGADYGYTF	NA	TRBV6-2/TRBV6-3	TRBJ1-2	few
TGTGCCAGCAGCTGGACCGTGAATGAAAAACTGTTTTTT	CASSWTVNEKLFF	NA	TRBV28	TRBJ1-4	many
TGTGCCAGCAGTTACCTGGGGATCTATGGCTACACCTTC	CASSYLGIYGYTF	NA	TRBV6-2/TRBV6-3	TRBJ1-2	many
TGCAGTGCCCCAGAACGGGAGGGCACAGATACGCAGTATTTT	CSAPEREGTDTQYF	TRBD2	TRBV20-1	TRBJ2-3	many
TGTGCCAGCAGTTTAGCCGGGACAGTCAGACCTGAAGCTTTCTTT	CASSLAGTVRPEAFF	TRBD1	TRBV12-3/TRBV12-4	TRBJ1-1	NA
TGTGCCTGGAGGGGGACGGGAATTTCTGAAGCTTTCTTT	CAWRGTGISEAFF	NA	TRBV30	TRBJ1-1	NA
TGTGCCACCAGTGAGCGGCGTCTAGCGGCCTCCTCCTACAATGAGCAGTTCTTC	CATSERRLAASSYNEQFF	TRBD2	TRBV24-1	TRBJ2-1	many
TGCGCCAGCAGCTCCACCCCGACCGGGGGCAATGAGCAGTTCTTC	CASSSTPTGGNEQFF	NA	TRBV5-1	TRBJ2-1	many
TGTGCCAGCGGCCAAGGACTAGCGGGGGAGGGCGAGACCCAGTACTTC	CASGQGLAGEGETQYF	TRBD2	TRBV5-4	TRBJ2-5	NA
TGTGCCAGCAGCCTAGCGCGCACAGATACGCAGTATTTT	CASSLARTDTQYF	NA	TRBV7-2	TRBJ2-3	many
TGTGCCACCAGCCGGGACTTTAATTCACCCCTCCACTTT	CATSRDFNSPLHF	NA	TRBV24-1	TRBJ1-6	many
TGTGCCAGCAGTCTCGGACAGGGGCTCGATGGCTACACCTTC	CASSLGQGLDGYTF	TRBD1	TRBV6-1	TRBJ1-2	NA
TGTGCCAGCAGCTCCCCGAACGGACAGAAACTAGCCAAAAACATTCAGTACTTC	CASSSPNGQKLAKNIQYF	NA	TRBV7-9	TRBJ2-4	NA
TGTGCCAGCAGTTCCCGCACCCCCACAATGAACACTGAAGCTTTCTTT	CASSSRTPTMNTEAFF	NA	TRBV2	TRBJ1-1	many
TGTGCCAGCAGCTTCTACGGGGATACGCAGTATTTT	CASSFYGDTQYF	NA	TRBV7-3	TRBJ2-3	many
TGTGCCAGCAGCTCCCGACAGACCAACAACACAGATACGCAGTATTTT	CASSSRQTNNTDTQYF	NA	TRBV7-9	TRBJ2-3	many
TGCAGTGCTAGTACCCACAGGGGGAACACTGAAGCTTTCTTT	CSASTHRGNTEAFF	TRBD1	TRBV20-1	TRBJ1-1	many
TGTGCCAGCAGTCCTCGGACCGCGGGGAAACTGTTTTTT	CASSPRTAGKLFF	NA	TRBV28	TRBJ1-4	many
TGTGCCAGCAGCCCAAACAATCTTAACACTGAAGCTTTCTTT	CASSPNNLNTEAFF	NA	TRBV7-9	TRBJ1-1	many
TGTGCCAGCAGCCACAGTAACTATGGCTACACCTTC	CASSHSNYGYTF	NA	TRBV12-3/TRBV12-4	TRBJ1-2	many
TGTGCCAGCTCACCGCGGGACAGTTCATCCTACGAGCAGTACTTC	CASSPRDSSSYEQYF	NA	TRBV18	TRBJ2-7	few
TGCGCCAGCAGCCCAGGGGGACTAGCGGTACGAGAGACCCAGTACTTC	CASSPGGLAVRETQYF	TRBD2	TRBV5-1	TRBJ2-5	NA
TGCAGTGCTACCGCAACCGGGCGTGAAAAACTGTTTTTT	CSATATGREKLFF	NA	TRBV20-1	TRBJ1-4	many
TGTGCCAGCCGTGTGGGGGGTATGAACACTGAAGCTTTCTTT	CASRVGGMNTEAFF	NA	TRBV27	TRBJ1-1	many
TGCGCCAGCCGCTATTCGAACACCGGGGAGCTGTTTTTT	CASRYSNTGELFF	NA	TRBV10-1	TRBJ2-2	few
TGTGCCAGTCATCCTGGACTAGCTGTCGATGAGCAGTTCTTC	CASHPGLAVDEQFF	TRBD2	TRBV19	TRBJ2-1	many
TGTGCCAGCACCTCCCCAGGGAGCGGGCTCAAAACTGAAGCTTTCTTT	CASTSPGSGLKTEAFF	NA	TRBV28	TRBJ1-1	many
TGTGCCAGCAGCTTAACAACAGCGGGCTACAATGAGCAGTTCTTC	CASSLTTAGYNEQFF	NA	TRBV7-8	TRBJ2-1	NA
TGTGCCAGCAGTTTAGTGGCGGGGATACCAAGAGAGACCCAGTACTTC	CASSLVAGIPRETQYF	NA	TRBV12-3/TRBV12-4	TRBJ2-5	NA
TGTGCCAGCAGAATTACAGGGCTCGAGCAGTACTTC	CASRITGLEQYF	NA	TRBV2	TRBJ2-7	many
TGTGCCAGCAGTGAGGACAGCGGGGGCTACGAGCAGTACTTC	CASSEDSGGYEQYF	TRBD2	TRBV2	TRBJ2-7	many
TGTGCCAGCAGCTTCCGACCAGGAATCGAAGACACCATATATTTT	CASSFRPGIEDTIYF	NA	TRBV5-6	TRBJ1-3	NA
TGTGCCAGCATTCTGACTAGCGGGAATGCGGATACGCAGTATTTT	CASILTSGNADTQYF	TRBD2	TRBV7-2	TRBJ2-3	many
TGCAGTGCGAACGGACCCCCGGTCTACGAGCAGTACTTC	CSANGPPVYEQYF	NA	TRBV20-1	TRBJ2-7	many
TGTGCCAGCAGACTATACAGGGATAGCAATCAGCCCCAGCATTTT	CASRLYRDSNQPQHF	NA	TRBV4-2	TRBJ1-5	few
TGTGCCAGCAGTTACGAATGGGGCACTGAAGCTTTCTTT	CASSYEWGTEAFF	NA	TRBV6-5	TRBJ1-1	NA
TGTGCCAGCAGTTTAGGGGGTAGGCGTCAGCCCCAGCATTTT	CASSLGGRRQPQHF	NA	TRBV28	TRBJ1-5	many
TGTGCCAGCAGCTCAATCTTGGGGACTGGAAACACCATATATTTT	CASSSILGTGNTIYF	NA	TRBV7-9	TRBJ1-3	few
TGTGCCATCAGCTTCGACAGCCTCTATGGCTACACCTTC	CAISFDSLYGYTF	NA	TRBV10-3	TRBJ1-2	many
TGTGCCAGCTCACCTGGACGGGGTCAAGAGACCCAGTACTTC	CASSPGRGQETQYF	NA	TRBV18	TRBJ2-5	many
TGTGCCAGCAGCGTTAGTGGATCGGATACGCAGTATTTT	CASSVSGSDTQYF	NA	TRBV7-3	TRBJ2-3	many
TGTGCCAGCTCGCGCTTTACGGGACTATCAGGCACCACAGATACGCAGTATTTT	CASSRFTGLSGTTDTQYF	TRBD2	TRBV18	TRBJ2-3	many
TGCAGTGCTCTACCGGGACAGATTAATGAAAAACTGTTTTTT	CSALPGQINEKLFF	TRBD1	TRBV20-1	TRBJ1-4	NA
TGCAGTGCTGATCCGGGACAGGGCCCTCGGGAGCAGTACTTC	CSADPGQGPREQYF	TRBD1	TRBV20-1	TRBJ2-7	many
TGCGCCAGCAGCCCGGGGGGCGGCCAGGAAAAACTGTTTTTT	CASSPGGGQEKLFF	NA	TRBV5-1	TRBJ1-4	many
TGTGCCAGCCGGGGGGGGCCGGCAGATACGCAGTATTTT	CASRGGPADTQYF	TRBD2	TRBV4-2	TRBJ2-3	once
TGTGCCAGCAGGACGGCCGGGGGAAGGTACAATGAGCAGTTCTTC	CASRTAGGRYNEQFF	NA	TRBV5-4	TRBJ2-1	NA